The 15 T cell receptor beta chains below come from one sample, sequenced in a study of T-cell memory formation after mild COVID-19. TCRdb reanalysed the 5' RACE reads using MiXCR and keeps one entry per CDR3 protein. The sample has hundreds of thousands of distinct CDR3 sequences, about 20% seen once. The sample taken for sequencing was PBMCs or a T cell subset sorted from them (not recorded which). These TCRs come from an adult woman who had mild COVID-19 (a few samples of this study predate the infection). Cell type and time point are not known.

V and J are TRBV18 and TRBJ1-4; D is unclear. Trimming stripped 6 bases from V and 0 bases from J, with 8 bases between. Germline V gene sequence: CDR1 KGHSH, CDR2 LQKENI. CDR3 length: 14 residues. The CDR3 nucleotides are TGTGCCAGCTCCAAGGATACAACTAATGAAAAACTGTTTTTT. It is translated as CASSKDTTNEKLFF.

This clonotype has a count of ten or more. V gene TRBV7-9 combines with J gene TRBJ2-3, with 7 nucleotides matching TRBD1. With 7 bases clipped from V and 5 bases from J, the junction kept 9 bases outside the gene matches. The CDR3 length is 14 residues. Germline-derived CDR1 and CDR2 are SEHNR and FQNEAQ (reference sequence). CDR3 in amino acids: CASTTGVIGDTQYF. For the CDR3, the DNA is TGTGCCAGCACCACAGGGGTGATCGGAGATACGCAGTATTTT.

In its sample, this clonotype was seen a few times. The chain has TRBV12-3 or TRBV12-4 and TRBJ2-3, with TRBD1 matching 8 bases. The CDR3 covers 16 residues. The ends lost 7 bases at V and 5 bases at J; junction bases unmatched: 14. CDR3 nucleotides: TGTGCCAGCACCGACAGGGGATACCGCCTAATAGATACGCAGTATTTT. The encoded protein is CASTDRGYRLIDTQYF.

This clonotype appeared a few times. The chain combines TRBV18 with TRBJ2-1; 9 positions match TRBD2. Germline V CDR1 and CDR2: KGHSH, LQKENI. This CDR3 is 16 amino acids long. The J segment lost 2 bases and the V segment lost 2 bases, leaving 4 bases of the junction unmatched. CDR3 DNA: TGTGCCAGCTCACCAGAGCGGGGGGTCCCCTACAATGAGCAGTTCTTC. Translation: CASSPERGVPYNEQFF.

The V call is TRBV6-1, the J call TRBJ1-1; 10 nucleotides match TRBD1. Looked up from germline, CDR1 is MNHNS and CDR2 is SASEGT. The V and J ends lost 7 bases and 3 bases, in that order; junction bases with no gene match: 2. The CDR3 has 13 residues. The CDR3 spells CASKGQGHTEAFF. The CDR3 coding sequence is TGTGCCAGCAAGGGACAGGGGCACACTGAAGCTTTCTTT.

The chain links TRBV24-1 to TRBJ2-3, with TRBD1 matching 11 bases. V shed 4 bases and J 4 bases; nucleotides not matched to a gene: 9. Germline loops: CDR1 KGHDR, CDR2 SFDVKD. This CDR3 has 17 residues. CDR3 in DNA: TGTGCCACCAGTGACTATAAGGGACAGGGGGATCCAGATACGCAGTATTTT. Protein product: CATSDYKGQGDPDTQYF.

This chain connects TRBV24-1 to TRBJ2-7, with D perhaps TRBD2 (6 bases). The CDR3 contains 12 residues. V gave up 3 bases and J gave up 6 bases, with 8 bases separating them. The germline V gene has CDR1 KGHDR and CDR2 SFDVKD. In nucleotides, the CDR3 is TGTGCCACCAGTGATCGGGGGACCGAGCAGTACTTC. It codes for CATSDRGTEQYF.

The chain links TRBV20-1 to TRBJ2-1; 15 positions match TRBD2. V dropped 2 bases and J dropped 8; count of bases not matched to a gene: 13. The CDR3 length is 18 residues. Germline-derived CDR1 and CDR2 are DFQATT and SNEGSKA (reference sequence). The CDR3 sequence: CSARKRGLAGGPKYEQFF. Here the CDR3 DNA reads TGCAGTGCTAGAAAGAGAGGACTAGCGGGAGGGCCGAAGTATGAGCAGTTCTTC.

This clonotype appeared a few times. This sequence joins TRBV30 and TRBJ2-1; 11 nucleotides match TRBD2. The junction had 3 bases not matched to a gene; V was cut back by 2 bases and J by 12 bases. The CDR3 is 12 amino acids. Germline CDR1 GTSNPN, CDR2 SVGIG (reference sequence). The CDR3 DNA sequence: TGTGCCTGGAGTCTAGCGGGGGGAGCGCAGTTCTTC. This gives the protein CAWSLAGGAQFF.

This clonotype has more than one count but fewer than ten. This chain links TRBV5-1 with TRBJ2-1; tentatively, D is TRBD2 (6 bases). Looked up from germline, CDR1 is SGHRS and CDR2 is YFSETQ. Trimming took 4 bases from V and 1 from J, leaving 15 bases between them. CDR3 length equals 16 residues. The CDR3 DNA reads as TGCGCCAGCAGCGCCACACCCGGGGGTTCCTACAATGAGCAGTTCTTC. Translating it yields CASSATPGGSYNEQFF.

The CDR3 here is CASSHTWSTEAFF. The CDR3 DNA is TGTGCCAGCAGCCACACATGGAGCACTGAAGCTTTCTTT. The V and J genes are TRBV5-5 and TRBJ1-1; no reliable D call. The CDR3 sequence is 13 residues long. Trimming removed 4 bases at V and 4 bases at J, with 11 bases between. Germline V gene data show CDR1 as SGHKS and CDR2 as YYEKEE (reference sequence).

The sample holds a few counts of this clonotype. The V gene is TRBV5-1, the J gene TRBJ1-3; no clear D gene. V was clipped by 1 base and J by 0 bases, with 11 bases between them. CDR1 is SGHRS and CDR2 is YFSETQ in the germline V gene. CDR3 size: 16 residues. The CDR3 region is CASSLWDPSSGNTIYF. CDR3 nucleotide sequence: TGCGCCAGCAGCTTGTGGGATCCGAGCTCTGGAAACACCATATATTTT.

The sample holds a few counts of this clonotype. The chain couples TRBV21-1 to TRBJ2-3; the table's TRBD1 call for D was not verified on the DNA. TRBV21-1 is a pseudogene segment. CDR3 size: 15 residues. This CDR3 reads CASGDPGQGFYTQYF. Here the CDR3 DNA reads TGTGCCAGCGGCGACCCGGGACAGGGGTTTTATACGCAGTATTTT.

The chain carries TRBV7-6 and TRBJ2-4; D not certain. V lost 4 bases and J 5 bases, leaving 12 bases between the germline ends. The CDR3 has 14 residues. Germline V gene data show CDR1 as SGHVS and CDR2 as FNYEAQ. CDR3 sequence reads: CASSSPDRQNIQYF. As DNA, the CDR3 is TGTGCCAGCAGCTCACCGGACCGCCAAAACATTCAGTACTTC.

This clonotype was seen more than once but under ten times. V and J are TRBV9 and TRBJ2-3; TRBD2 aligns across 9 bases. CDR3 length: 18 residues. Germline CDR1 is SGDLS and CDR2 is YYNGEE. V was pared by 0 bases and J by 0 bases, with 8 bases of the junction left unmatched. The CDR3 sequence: CASSVGSGGRISTDTQYF. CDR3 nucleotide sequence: TGTGCCAGCAGCGTAGGAAGCGGGGGGCGAATCAGCACAGATACGCAGTATTTT.